This section outlines one TCR beta chain sequence together with its context. TCRdb keeps only in-frame clones here, not all; method: immunoSEQ multiplex PCR. Among about 120,000 clones listed, roughly 88% were seen once. Trimming removed 5 bases from V and 6 bases from J, with 13 bases in between. This CDR3 region has 13 residues. Germline V gene lookup returns CDR1 SGHTA and CDR2 FQGNSA. This record comes from a study of blood T cell repertoires in COVID-19. The wider study: T cells, B-cell-depleted T cells, or PBMCs provided the cDNA or gDNA that served as material.

The chain is built from TRBV7-2 and TRBJ1-2; no clear D. What was sequenced was peripheral blood. The source of this sequence is a woman between 65 and 79 years old with acute or convalescent COVID-19. The CDR3 DNA sequence: TGTGCCAGCAGCCTCGACCCTACAGATGGCTACACCTTC. It translates to CASSLDPTDGYTF.